This T cell receptor (beta chain) was recovered during a study of naive CD8 T cells in extremely preterm neonates. Extremely preterm deliveries at about 22-28 weeks of gestation provided the preterm samples. Mothers with known HIV infection were excluded. Sorting kept Annexin V-negative CD3+CD8+CD45RA+CCR7+ naive T cells. Study-wide points: Preterm CDR3s were shorter than older groups', with fewer N additions and less trimming. Preterm samples differed in productive template counts; sample size was small.

The protocol was immunoSEQ multiplex PCR, while the TCRdb copy is restricted to in-frame clones and leaves out a portion. The sample yields 20,000 to 30,000 clones, about 91% seen once. Concerning this clone: As yet, its antigen is unknown.

This TCR came from a boy who was born preterm. Sequencing used naive CD8+ T cells from cord blood.

The CDR3 is CASSYYRGAYEQYF. The CDR3 DNA reads TGTGCCAGCAGTTACTACAGGGGGGCCTACGAGCAGTACTTC. The V and J genes are TRBV6-6 and TRBJ2-7; 8 bases agree with TRBD1. The CDR3 runs 14 residues. With V trimmed by 1 base and J by 2 bases, 1 base remained unmatched. From germline, CDR1 is MNHNY and CDR2 SVGAGI (reference sequence).